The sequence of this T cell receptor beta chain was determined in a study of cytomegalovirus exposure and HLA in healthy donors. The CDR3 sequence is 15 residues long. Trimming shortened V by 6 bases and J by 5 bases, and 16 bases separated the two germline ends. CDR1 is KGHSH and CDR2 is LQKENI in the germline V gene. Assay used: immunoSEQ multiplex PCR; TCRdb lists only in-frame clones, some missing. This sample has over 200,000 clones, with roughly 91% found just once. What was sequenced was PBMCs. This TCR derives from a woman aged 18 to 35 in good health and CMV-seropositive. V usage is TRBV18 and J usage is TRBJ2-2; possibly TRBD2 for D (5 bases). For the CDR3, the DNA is TGTGCCAGCTCGTCAGCGGTCTCCAGGACCGGGGAGCTGTTTTTT. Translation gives CASSSAVSRTGELFF. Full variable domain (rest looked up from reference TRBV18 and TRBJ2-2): NAGVMQNPRHLVRRRGQEARLRCSPMKGHSHVYWYRQLPEEGLKFMVYLQKENIIDESGMPKERFSAEFPKEGPSILRIQQVVRGDSAAYFCASSSAVSRTGELFFGEGSRLTVL.